This T cell receptor beta chain is drawn from a study of CD8 T cells in ankylosing spondylitis. Study-wide points: A motif of 7 to 9 highly homologous TCR beta variants was seen as apparently characteristic of ankylosing spondylitis blood. The authors reported significant enrichment of disease-linked clones in matched ankylosing spondylitis synovial fluid.

For TCR beta, libraries came from quantitative 5'-RACE with molecular barcodes. One entry per CDR3 protein results from TCRdb running MiXCR on the 5' RACE reads. The repertoire holds fewer than 400,000 distinct CDR3 sequences, with about 14% as singletons. Worth noting for this clonotype: Its antigen remains unidentified.

The sample taken for sequencing was blood, either unsorted or a sorted T cell fraction (not recorded which). The receptor's source is a male donor with ankylosing spondylitis or in good health (not recorded which).

The CDR3 spells CASRNPSGTDRSNYGYTF. The CDR3 nucleotides read TGTGCCAGCAGAAACCCCTCCGGGACCGATCGTTCTAACTATGGCTACACCTTC. V is TRBV6-2 or TRBV6-3 and J is TRBJ1-2, with a weak D call TRBD1 (5 bases). CDR1 is MNHEY, CDR2 SVGEGT, per germline. The CDR3 consists of 18 residues. V lost 6 bases and J lost 0, with 23 bases in between.